This T cell receptor (beta chain) came from a study of glioma-infiltrating T cells. V was clipped by 6 bases and J by 4 bases, with 9 bases between them. CDR3 length: 12 amino acids. The germline CDR1 and CDR2 sequences are SNHLY and FYNNEI. As regards this clonotype: What it binds is unknown.

Study-wide results and limits: Tissue-blood divergence was below expectation in non-neoplastic patients, above in gliomas. Very few CDR3 sequences were shared between tissue and blood.

TCR alpha and beta CDR3 regions were amplified from RNA using iRepertoire nested multiplex PCR. For one-step reverse transcription and amplification, about 90-400 ng of tissue mRNA or PBMC total RNA was used. TCRdb reanalysed the multiplex PCR reads using MiXCR and keeps one entry per CDR3 protein. The sample records about 180,000 distinct CDR3 sequences, under 55% being singletons. Material for sequencing was glioma tissue, nonneoplastic brain tissue, or PBMCs (not recorded which). The TCR originated in a human donor with low-grade glioma or glioblastoma, undergoing nonglioma brain surgery, or in good health (not recorded which). The rearrangement links TRBV2 to TRBJ1-1; D call uncertain. The CDR3 here is CASSGVGTEAFF. CDR3 nucleotide sequence: TGTGCCAGCAGCGGGGTAGGCACTGAAGCTTTCTTT.